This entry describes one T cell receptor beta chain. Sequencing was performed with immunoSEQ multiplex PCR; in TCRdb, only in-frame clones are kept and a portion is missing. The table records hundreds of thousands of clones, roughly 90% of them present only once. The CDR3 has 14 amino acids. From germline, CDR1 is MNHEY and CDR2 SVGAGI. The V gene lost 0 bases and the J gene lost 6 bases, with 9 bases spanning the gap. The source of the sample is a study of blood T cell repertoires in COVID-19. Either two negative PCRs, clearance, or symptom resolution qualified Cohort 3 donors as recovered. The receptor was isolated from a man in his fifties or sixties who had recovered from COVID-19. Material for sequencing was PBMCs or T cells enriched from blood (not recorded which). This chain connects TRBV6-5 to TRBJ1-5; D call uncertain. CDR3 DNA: TGTGCCAGCAGTTACTCGTTGCAGTTTCAGCCCCAGCATTTT. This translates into CASSYSLQFQPQHF.